These T cell receptor beta chains were read from a single sample in a study of CD8+CD57+ T cells in acquired aplastic anemia. TCRdb passed the reads through MiXCR, listing each CDR3 protein once. The sample comprises 200,000 or so distinct CDR3 sequences, less than 65% of which are singletons, and 40% to 55% rests with the top ten. Sequenced material: sorted CD4+, CD8+, or CD8+CD57+ T cells (not recorded which) from PBMCs. The receptors come from a human donor with severe aplastic anemia or a healthy control (not recorded which). Both conserved end residues are part of each CDR3. The D gene is left open where the match is weak. Some rows have no size entry. The others give once, few or many, or a class for an expanded clone.

CDR3nt	CDR3aa	abundance	v_gene	d_gene	j_gene
TGTGCCAGCAGCTCCGACCGGTCCGAGCAGTACTTC	CASSSDRSEQYF	once	TRBV5-4	NA	TRBJ2-7
TGTGCCAGCAGTCCGAACACCATAGGGACAGGGAAGGGCAATGAGCAGTTCTTC	CASSPNTIGTGKGNEQFF	few	TRBV27	TRBD1	TRBJ2-1
TGCAGTGCTAGCCCCAGTGGCGAGCAGCCCCAGCATTTT	CSASPSGEQPQHF	NA	TRBV20-1	NA	TRBJ1-5
TGCGCCAGCAGCCCAGACTATAATTCACCCCTCCACTTT	CASSPDYNSPLHF	NA	TRBV5-1	NA	TRBJ1-6
TGTGCCAGCAGCTCATTGGGTTGGGGGATTAAGGACACTGAAGCTTTCTTT	CASSSLGWGIKDTEAFF	many	TRBV5-8	NA	TRBJ1-1
TGTGCCAGCAGCTTAGGGGCGGATGGCTACACCTTC	CASSLGADGYTF	NA	TRBV7-8	NA	TRBJ1-2
TGTGCCAGCAGCTCCTTGGGGGAGCAGTACTTC	CASSSLGEQYF	NA	TRBV7-2	NA	TRBJ2-7
TGTGCCAGCAGCCAAAGGGGGGTCACTGAAGCTTTCTTT	CASSQRGVTEAFF	many	TRBV3-2	NA	TRBJ1-1
TGTGCCAGTAGTAGCCTCTACGATTCCGAAAAACTGTTTTTT	CASSSLYDSEKLFF	NA	TRBV19	NA	TRBJ1-4
TGTGCCAGCAGTGATTGGGGAGGCAACGAGCAGTACTTC	CASSDWGGNEQYF	NA	TRBV25-1	NA	TRBJ2-7
TGTGCCAGCAGCTTGGTGGAAGGGGGTACTGAAGCTTTCTTT	CASSLVEGGTEAFF	NA	TRBV7-9	NA	TRBJ1-1
TGTGCCAGCAGTTACTCGACAGGTAGCTCCTACGAGCAGTACTTC	CASSYSTGSSYEQYF	NA	TRBV6-5	NA	TRBJ2-7
TGTGCCAGTAGTATGAATACAGGGCCACGTTATATTGGGGAGCTGTTTTTT	CASSMNTGPRYIGELFF	NA	TRBV19	NA	TRBJ2-2
TGTGCCACCAATCCAGGGAACACTGAAGCTTTCTTT	CATNPGNTEAFF	many	TRBV10-3	NA	TRBJ1-1
TGTGCCAGCAGCTTAGTCGGCAGGGCTGACTACACCTTC	CASSLVGRADYTF	many	TRBV7-9	NA	TRBJ1-2
TGCAGTGCTATTGAGGGAGGGCCTGGAGAGACCCAGTACTTC	CSAIEGGPGETQYF	NA	TRBV20-1	TRBD2	TRBJ2-5
TGTGCCAGCAGCGGATGGACAGGGCCGAGCACAGATACGCAGTATTTT	CASSGWTGPSTDTQYF	NA	TRBV9	TRBD1	TRBJ2-3
TGTGCCAGCAGCTTATTCGGGGGGGAACTCCAAGAGACCCAGTACTTC	CASSLFGGELQETQYF	NA	TRBV7-9	TRBD2	TRBJ2-5
TGTGCCAGCAGCCAAGACAGTAATGAAAAACTGTTTTTT	CASSQDSNEKLFF	NA	TRBV7-6	NA	TRBJ1-4
TGTGCCAGCAGCCAAGAAGGTAGCAATCAGCCCCAGCATTTT	CASSQEGSNQPQHF	many	TRBV14	NA	TRBJ1-5
TGTGCCAGCAGTCCGGTACCGGGACAGCGCACAGATACGCAGTATTTT	CASSPVPGQRTDTQYF	many	TRBV6-5	TRBD1	TRBJ2-3
TGCAGTGCTAGAGATCCGGAGACAGGGAGAGGCTACACCTTC	CSARDPETGRGYTF	NA	TRBV20-1	TRBD1	TRBJ1-2
TGTGCCAGCAGCGTAGCGAGTAGCTCTAGCACAGATACGCAGTATTTT	CASSVASSSSTDTQYF	many	TRBV9	NA	TRBJ2-3
TGTGCCAGCAGCTTCGGACAGGATAATTCACCCCTCCACTTT	CASSFGQDNSPLHF	few	TRBV7-6	TRBD1	TRBJ1-6
TGTGCCAGCAGCTCCCTTACTAGCTCCTACGAGCAGTACTTC	CASSSLTSSYEQYF	NA	TRBV7-9	NA	TRBJ2-7
TGCAGTGCTAGTACTAGCGGGAGGCAAGAGACCCAGTACTTC	CSASTSGRQETQYF	NA	TRBV20-1	TRBD2	TRBJ2-5
TGTGCCAGCAGTTACGGAGATAGCAATCAGCCCCAGCATTTT	CASSYGDSNQPQHF	many	TRBV6-6	NA	TRBJ1-5
TGTGCCACCAGTGAGTACAATGAGCAGTTCTTC	CATSEYNEQFF	NA	TRBV24-1	NA	TRBJ2-1
TGTGCCAGTAGTACGGACGTAGAAGAGACCCAGTACTTC	CASSTDVEETQYF	many	TRBV19	NA	TRBJ2-5
TGTGCCAGCAGTTCCCTGGACAGGGGGAACGGCTACACCTTC	CASSSLDRGNGYTF	NA	TRBV6-1	TRBD1	TRBJ1-2
TGTGCCAGCAGTGAAGCTGGGACAGGGGGCGACGAGCAGTACTTC	CASSEAGTGGDEQYF	NA	TRBV2	TRBD1	TRBJ2-7
TGTGCCACCAGCGCCCGTAGCGCGACGGCCCAGTACTTC	CATSARSATAQYF	NA	TRBV15	NA	TRBJ2-5
TGTGCCACCAGCGACAGGGTGGGGTCCGGGGAGCTGTTTTTT	CATSDRVGSGELFF	many	TRBV15	TRBD1	TRBJ2-2
TGTGCCAGTAGGCGGGGACAGGGGTCCTACGAGCAGTACTTC	CASRRGQGSYEQYF	NA	TRBV19	TRBD1	TRBJ2-7
TGTGCCAGCAGCCGACAACTAGCGAGCACAGATACGCAGTATTTT	CASSRQLASTDTQYF	few	TRBV14	TRBD2	TRBJ2-3
TGTGCTAGTGGTTTGGTAGGGCTAGCGGGAGGTGCGGGAACAGATACGCAGTATTTT	CASGLVGLAGGAGTDTQYF	NA	TRBV12-5	TRBD2	TRBJ2-3
TGTGCCAGCAGCCAAGATCCGGAAGAGTCCGATACGCAGTATTTT	CASSQDPEESDTQYF	NA	TRBV14	NA	TRBJ2-3
TGCAGTGCTAGAGGTCAGGGGCCGGGCACTGAAGCTTTCTTT	CSARGQGPGTEAFF	NA	TRBV20-1	NA	TRBJ1-1
TGTGCCAGTACCCTAATGGGGGGGGCGAACTATGGCTACACCTTC	CASTLMGGANYGYTF	many	TRBV19	NA	TRBJ1-2
TGTGCCAGCAGCTCTACAGGGACCGGGGAGCTGTTTTTT	CASSSTGTGELFF	NA	TRBV7-3	NA	TRBJ2-2
TGTGCCACCAGTGGTTGGACAGGGGGGGGGAATGAGCAGTTCTTC	CATSGWTGGGNEQFF	NA	TRBV24-1	TRBD1	TRBJ2-1
TGTGCCAGTGGAGGAACCAGTAACACTGAAGCTTTCTTT	CASGGTSNTEAFF	NA	TRBV19	NA	TRBJ1-1
TGTGCCAGCAGTGACCGGAAAATGAACACTGAAGCTTTCTTT	CASSDRKMNTEAFF	NA	TRBV2	NA	TRBJ1-1
TGTGCCAGCAGCTTAGTGGGGGCTGCAGATATGCAGTATTTT	CASSLVGAADMQYF	NA	TRBV7-4	NA	TRBJ2-3
TGTGCCAGCAGGGAAGGGGGGGACGGCGGCTACACCTTC	CASREGGDGGYTF	NA	TRBV2	NA	TRBJ1-2
TGTGCCAGCAGCGTACCGGGATACAATGAGCAGTTCTTC	CASSVPGYNEQFF	many	TRBV9	NA	TRBJ2-1
TGTGCCAGCAGCCAAGATAGGTGGGGGGTCAACTACTACGAGCAGTACTTC	CASSQDRWGVNYYEQYF	NA	TRBV14	NA	TRBJ2-7
TGTGCCAGCAGCCCCCAGGGGAACACTGAAAAACTGTTTTTT	CASSPQGNTEKLFF	NA	TRBV7-3	NA	TRBJ1-4
TGTGCCAGTAGTATTCGGGCTAGCGGACGCACAGATACGCAGTATTTT	CASSIRASGRTDTQYF	NA	TRBV19	TRBD2	TRBJ2-3
TGTGCTAGTGGTTTGGTACAAGGAGGTCGGGACGAGCAGTACTTC	CASGLVQGGRDEQYF	many	TRBV12-5	NA	TRBJ2-7
TGTGCCAGCACCCCCGGGACTGAAGCTTTCTTT	CASTPGTEAFF	few	TRBV7-9	NA	TRBJ1-1
TGTGCCAGCAGCCATTCGGGACAGTCGTACTCTGGAAACACCATATATTTT	CASSHSGQSYSGNTIYF	NA	TRBV7-9	TRBD1	TRBJ1-3
TGCAGTGCTGTGGATGGGGGCCTGACCGGGGAGCTGTTTTTT	CSAVDGGLTGELFF	NA	TRBV20-1	NA	TRBJ2-2
TGTGCCAGCAGTGTCAGCCATAGCACAGATACGCAGTATTTT	CASSVSHSTDTQYF	few	TRBV2	NA	TRBJ2-3
TGTGCCATCAGTGAGCCGGGTATCTTCTACGAGCAGTACTTC	CAISEPGIFYEQYF	NA	TRBV10-3	NA	TRBJ2-7
TGTGCCAGCAGCGGTGACAGGGGTACTTTGATGTTTTTT	CASSGDRGTLMFF	NA	TRBV7-2	TRBD1	TRBJ1-4
TGTGCCACTAATGACAGGGCAGGAGAGACCCAGTACTTC	CATNDRAGETQYF	NA	TRBV24-1	TRBD1	TRBJ2-5
TGTGCCAGTAGTATTGAAGGAGTCGATGAGCAGTTCTTC	CASSIEGVDEQFF	NA	TRBV19	NA	TRBJ2-1
TGTGCCAGCACTGGGCAAGAACTCATGAACACTGAAGCTTTCTTT	CASTGQELMNTEAFF	NA	TRBV2	NA	TRBJ1-1
TGTGCCAGTAGCTACAGGGTGGGCCAGGACGAGCAGTACTTC	CASSYRVGQDEQYF	NA	TRBV19	NA	TRBJ2-7